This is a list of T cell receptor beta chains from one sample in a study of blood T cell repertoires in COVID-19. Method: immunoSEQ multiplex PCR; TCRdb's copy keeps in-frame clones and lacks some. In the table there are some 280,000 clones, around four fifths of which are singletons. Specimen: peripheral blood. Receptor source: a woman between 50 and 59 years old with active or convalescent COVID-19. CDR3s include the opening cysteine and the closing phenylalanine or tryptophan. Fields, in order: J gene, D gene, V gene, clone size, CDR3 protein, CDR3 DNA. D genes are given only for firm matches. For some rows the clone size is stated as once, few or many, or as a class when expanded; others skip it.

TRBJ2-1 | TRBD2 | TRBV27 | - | CASSLLAGGPWVEQFF | TGTGCCAGCAGTTTATTGGCGGGAGGGCCATGGGTTGAGCAGTTCTTC
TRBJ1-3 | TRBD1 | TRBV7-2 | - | CASSPGQWPPGNTIYF | TGTGCCAGCAGCCCGGGACAGTGGCCGCCTGGAAACACCATATATTTT
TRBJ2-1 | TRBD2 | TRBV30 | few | CAWSVGLAGDEQFF | TGTGCCTGGAGTGTGGGACTAGCGGGAGACGAGCAGTTCTTC
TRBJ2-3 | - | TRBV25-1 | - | CASSLTDTQYF | TGTGCCAGCAGTTTAACAGATACGCAGTATTTT
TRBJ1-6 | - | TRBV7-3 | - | CASNEPNSPLHF | TGTGCCAGCAACGAGCCAAATTCACCCCTCCACTTT
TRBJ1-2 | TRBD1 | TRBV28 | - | CASSLSGGVDGYTF | TGTGCCAGCAGTTTATCAGGGGGCGTCGATGGCTACACCTTC
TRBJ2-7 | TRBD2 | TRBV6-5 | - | CASGLAGGHSYEQYF | TGTGCCAGCGGCTTAGCGGGAGGCCACTCCTACGAGCAGTACTTC
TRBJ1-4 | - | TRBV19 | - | CASSIPTGRGEKLFF | TGTGCCAGTAGTATACCCACAGGGCGCGGTGAAAAACTGTTTTTT
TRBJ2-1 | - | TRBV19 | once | CASSMGRESYGNIEQFF | TGTGCCAGTAGTATGGGTCGGGAGAGTTACGGTAATATTGAGCAGTTCTTC
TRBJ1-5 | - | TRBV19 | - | CASSMEGVHQPQHF | TGTGCCAGTAGTATGGAGGGAGTACATCAGCCCCAGCATTTT
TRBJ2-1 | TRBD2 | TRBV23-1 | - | CASSQSLRATSGSYNEQFF | TGCGCCAGCAGTCAATCGTTAAGGGCAACTAGCGGCTCCTACAATGAGCAGTTCTTC
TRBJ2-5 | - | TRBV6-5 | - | CASSRTHALQETQYF | TGTGCCAGCAGTCGGACTCATGCCCTCCAAGAGACCCAGTACTTC
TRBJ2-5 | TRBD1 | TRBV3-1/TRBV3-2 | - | CASSWGTGSAETQYF | TGTGCCAGCAGCTGGGGGACAGGGTCGGCGGAGACCCAGTACTTC
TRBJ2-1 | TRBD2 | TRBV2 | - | CASSEGLAASLSYNEQFF | TGTGCCAGCAGTGAGGGACTAGCGGCATCCCTCTCCTACAATGAGCAGTTCTTC
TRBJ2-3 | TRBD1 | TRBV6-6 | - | CASRRDRVIVEDTQYF | TGTGCCAGCAGGCGGGACAGGGTAATAGTCGAAGATACGCAGTATTTT
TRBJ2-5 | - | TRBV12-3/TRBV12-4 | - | CASSFPKKTQYF | TGTGCCAGCAGTTTCCCCAAAAAGACCCAGTACTTC
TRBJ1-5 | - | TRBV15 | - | CATSRDPYSNQPQHF | TGTGCCACCAGCAGAGACCCTTATAGCAATCAGCCCCAGCATTTT
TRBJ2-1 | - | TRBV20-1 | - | CSGVSYNEQFF | TGTTCGGGGGTCTCCTACAATGAGCAGTTCTTC
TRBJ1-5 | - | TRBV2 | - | CASSVRRYNQPQHF | TGTGCCAGCAGTGTCAGGAGGTATAATCAGCCCCAGCATTTT
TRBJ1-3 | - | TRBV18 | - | CASYSILGNTIYF | TGTGCCAGCTACTCCATCTTAGGAAACACCATATATTTT
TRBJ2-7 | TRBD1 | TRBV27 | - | CASSFVTGGGEQYF | TGTGCCAGCAGTTTCGTTACAGGGGGCGGCGAGCAGTACTTC
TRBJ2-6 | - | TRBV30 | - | CAFISGANVLTF | TGTGCCTTTATCTCTGGGGCCAACGTCCTGACTTTC
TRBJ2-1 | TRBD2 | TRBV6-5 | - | CASSYSGLAGGEEQFF | TGTGCCAGCAGTTACTCGGGACTAGCGGGAGGGGAGGAGCAGTTCTTC
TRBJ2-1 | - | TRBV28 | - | CASSGGPADEQFF | TGTGCCAGCAGTGGCGGGCCGGCGGATGAGCAGTTCTTC
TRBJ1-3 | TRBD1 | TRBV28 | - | CASSFDRAGGNTIYF | TGTGCCAGCAGTTTTGACAGGGCAGGAGGAAACACCATATATTTT
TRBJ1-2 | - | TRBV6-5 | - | CASSYLGGGYTF | TGTGCCAGCAGTTACTTGGGGGGGGGCTACACCTTC
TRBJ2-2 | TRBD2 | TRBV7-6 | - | CASSPRLAGAPNTGELFF | TGTGCCAGCAGCCCCCGACTAGCGGGAGCCCCGAACACCGGGGAGCTGTTTTTT
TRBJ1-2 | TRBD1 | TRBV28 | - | CASSSTGEGYGYTF | TGTGCCAGCAGTTCGACAGGGGAGGGCTATGGCTACACCTTC
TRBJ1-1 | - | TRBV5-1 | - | CASSWRRGTVNTEAFF | TGCGCCAGCAGCTGGCGACGGGGGACGGTGAACACTGAAGCTTTCTTT
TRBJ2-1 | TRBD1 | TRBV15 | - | CATSREGRGLYNEQFF | TGTGCCACCAGCAGAGAAGGCAGGGGGCTTTACAATGAGCAGTTCTTC
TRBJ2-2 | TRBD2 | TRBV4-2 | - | CASSQGGLAGDTGELFF | TGTGCCAGCAGCCAAGGGGGGCTAGCGGGAGACACCGGGGAGCTGTTTTTT
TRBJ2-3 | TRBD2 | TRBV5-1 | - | CASSSSTSGRGGTDTQYF | TGCGCCAGCAGCTCAAGTACTAGCGGGAGAGGTGGCACAGATACGCAGTATTTT
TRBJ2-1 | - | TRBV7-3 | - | CASSLRPADNYNEQFF | TGTGCCAGCAGCTTAAGGCCCGCGGATAATTACAATGAGCAGTTCTTC
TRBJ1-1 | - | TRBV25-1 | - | CASRGVGNTEAFF | TGTGCCAGCCGGGGGGTGGGGAACACTGAAGCTTTCTTT
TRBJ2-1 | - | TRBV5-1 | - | CASGIAATSYNEQFF | TGCGCCAGCGGTATAGCGGCTACCTCCTACAATGAGCAGTTCTTC
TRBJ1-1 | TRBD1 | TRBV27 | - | CASSFTGARTEAFF | TGTGCCAGCAGTTTCACAGGGGCGAGGACTGAAGCTTTCTTT